This TCR beta chain originates from a study of shared clonotypes between healthy human individuals (dated by TCRdb to between 2020 and 2021). Study-wide context: The cohort included three men and a couple of women between 18 and 49 years of age. For each donor, CD4 naive and CD4 memory were each run on three plates, CD8 naive on two plates, and CD8 memory on one plate. Blood TCR repertoires of a handful of healthy adults were deeply sequenced to estimate repertoire size and the extent of clonotype sharing between individuals. Different laboratories and diverse techniques were used to prepare libraries and sequence TCR repertoires, to increase sequencing depth and limit assay-specific biases. Between about 0.85 and 8.9 billion PBMCs per donor were obtained by leukapheresis. The study at large found these results: Sampling was limited to blood, and TCR repertoires in tissue likely differ from TCR repertoires in blood. The small number of donors limited the genetic and exposure-history diversity represented. Across a few donors, about 4.5% of naive CD4, roughly 3.3% of naive CD8, 2.3% of memory CD4, and under 0.45% of memory CD8 clonotypes were shared. Pairwise subsampling indicated that sequencing depth was expected to affect the degree of clonotype sharing among donors. Even with the large sequencing depth, rarefaction of the sorted-subset datasets indicated that sequencing was incomplete. Naive subsets generally had larger estimated clonotype richness than memory subsets. Compared with non-shared clonotypes, clonotypes shared by all four sorted-subset donors had higher generation probabilities.

V and J lose 6 bases and 5 bases, and a span of 21 bases separates them. CDR1 SGDLS and CDR2 YYNGEE were looked up in the germline V gene. Including cysteine and phenylalanine, the CDR3 has 17 amino acids. Only the CDR3 DNA is retained, 51 bases long and in frame from the first base. Using the deep immunoSEQ assay, TCR CDR3 regions were amplified from genomic DNA by multiplex PCR. Genomic DNA extracted from each cell subset was distributed evenly over all wells of several immunoSEQ 96-well plates, and each plate served as one replicate. For sorted subsets, roughly 0.2 ug genomic DNA, equal to tens of thousands of T cell genomes, was loaded into each replicate PCR. Purified libraries were measured with a Qubit 3.0 fluorometer, size-checked on a Bioanalyzer 2100, and measured again with the KAPA Library Quantification kit. A separate single-read 150-cycle Illumina NextSeq 550 flow cell was used to sequence each immunoSEQ 96-well plate. In the paper's pipeline: Because only junctional sequences without quality scores were contained in the immunoSEQ output, filtering matching that applied to full-length reads could not be performed. Sequences were annotated with PyIR, a Python wrapper for IgBLAST v1.9, and V/J genes and CDR3 were assigned using IMGT germline references. Reads with weak V/J assignments (E-value above 1e-6), missing CDR3, stop codons, out-of-frame junctions, or ambiguous translated residues were removed. V3J clonotypes were defined as sequences sharing an identical inferred V gene, J gene, and CDR3 amino acid sequence. Percentage overlap between repertoires was calculated by dividing the number of shared unique clonotypes by the size of the smaller repertoire. RTK rarefaction, the Chao1 estimator, and Recon v2.1 estimates of unobserved clonotypes were used to assess repertoire richness. OLGA was used to compute generation probabilities for all TCRbeta clonotypes that the gDNA method yielded from several donors. Entries here come from immuneACCESS through TCRdb and include only in-frame sequences with V and J called. Some clones fail to appear in such tables; in the studies checked, an unresolved V gene covers under half of the shortfall, and the cause of the remainder is unknown. V and J calls and clone size follow that table, whereas D and trimming were derived from the DNA. The sample profile shows around 1.9 million clones; about 93% of them were found once. The top ten clonotypes cover under 2% of the sample.

With respect to this clone: Its antigen is still unknown. The sample holds no much larger clone one base away, and base qualities are not on file.

For the CD8 naive samples, CD45RO-negative cells were positively selected for CCR7, yielding a CD45RA+CCR7+ population from which TemRA cells were excluded. Donors were healthy HIV-negative adults with no recently reported acute infections or vaccinations. All donors were Caucasian adults living in Nashville, Tennessee, USA. Blood was collected by leukapheresis, and PBMCs were isolated by Ficoll-Histopaque density gradient centrifugation and then cryopreserved in liquid nitrogen vapor phase. Analytical flow cytometry was used to check the purity and quantity of every magnetically sorted T cell population. Genomic DNA was isolated from each sorted fraction and quantified by UV absorbance on a Nanodrop 2000c.

The sequence derives from a man in his late teens or twenties in good health. Some clones in this sample may be carry-over from other donors' samples. Sequenced sample: naive CD8+ T cells from PBMCs. This specimen's cell subset or site label, interpreted: CD45RA+CCR7+. This sequence uses TRBV9 and TRBJ2-6, with no D gene named confidently. The CDR3 amino acid sequence is: CASTVLYKQSRANVLTF. The DNA is TGTGCCAGCACAGTCCTGTACAAACAAAGTCGGGCCAACGTCCTGACTTTC.